This TCR beta chain was identified during a study of control samples from healthy donors and cancer patients. Repertoires were generated with immunoSEQ multiplex PCR, while TCRdb's copy carries only in-frame clones and drops some. The sample consists of some 100,000 clones, approximately 80% of them appearing once. V lost 1 base, J lost 5 bases, and 1 base stayed unmatched. This CDR3 region has 15 residues. Germline V gene lookup returns CDR1 SGDLS and CDR2 YYNGEE. This sequence joins TRBV9 and TRBJ2-1, with 12 nucleotides matching TRBD2. The TCR was taken from a woman aged 25 to 39 in good health. The sequencing input was blood. DNA of the CDR3: TGTGCCAGCAGCGTATCTAGCGGGGGGGACAATGAGCAGTTCTTC. It is translated as CASSVSSGGDNEQFF.